This T cell receptor (beta chain) was captured by sequencing in a study of T-cell memory formation after mild COVID-19. TCRdb reanalysed the 5' RACE reads using MiXCR and keeps one entry per CDR3 protein. The repertoire holds about 400,000 distinct CDR3 sequences, with approximately 25% as singletons. There are 14 residues in the CDR3. The study's findings and limits: For second-wave clones that peaked at day 37, SARS-CoV-2 specificity went unverified.

To note about this clonotype: Its specificity is unknown.

The sample taken for sequencing was PBMCs or a T cell subset sorted from them (not recorded which). This chain uses TRBV21-1 with TRBJ1-2; TRBD1, the table's D call, lacks a check against the DNA. TRBV21-1 is shown as a pseudogene. The receptor was isolated from an adult woman who had mild COVID-19 (a few samples of this study predate the infection). Cell type and time point are not known. DNA of the CDR3: TGTGCCAGCAGCTTCCGGGACGGACACTATGGCTACACCTTC. It encodes CASSFRDGHYGYTF.